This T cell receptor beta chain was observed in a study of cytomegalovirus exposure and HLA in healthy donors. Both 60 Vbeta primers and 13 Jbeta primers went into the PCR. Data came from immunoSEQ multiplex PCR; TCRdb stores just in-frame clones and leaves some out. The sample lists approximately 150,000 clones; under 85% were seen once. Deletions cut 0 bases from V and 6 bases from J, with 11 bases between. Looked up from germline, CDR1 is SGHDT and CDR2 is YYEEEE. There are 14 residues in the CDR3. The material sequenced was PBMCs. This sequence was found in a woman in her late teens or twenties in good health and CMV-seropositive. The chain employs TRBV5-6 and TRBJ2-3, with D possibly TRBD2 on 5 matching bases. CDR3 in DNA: TGTGCCAGCAGCTTGGCGGGAACCAGGGATACGCAGTATTTT. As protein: CASSLAGTRDTQYF.